The 30 T cell receptor beta chains reported below all come from one sample, sequenced in a study of monozygotic twins with inflammatory bowel disease. TCRdb processed the 5' RACE reads again and assigns one entry to each CDR3 protein, with no DNA. This table lists approximately 400,000 distinct CDR3 sequences. The sample comprised blood. All receptors derive from a human donor with ulcerative colitis or Crohn's disease, or a healthy co-twin of an affected twin (not recorded which).

This rearrangement joins TRBV4-3 to TRBJ2-1; without DNA, the TCRdb call of TRBD2 cannot be checked. The CDR3 length is 17 residues. Looked up from germline, CDR1 is LGHNA and CDR2 is YSLEER. CDR3 protein: CASSQDIRGGLDNEQFF.

V and J are TRBV5-1 and TRBJ2-7; TCRdb calls TRBD1, which cannot be checked without DNA. CDR1 is SGHRS and CDR2 is YFSETQ in the germline V gene. The CDR3 is 16 residues long. CDR3 sequence: CASSPPREGSSYEQYF.

This chain uses TRBV12-3 or TRBV12-4 with TRBJ1-2. The CDR3 is made up of 16 amino acids. CDR3 sequence reads: CASSPPFGSANYGYTF.

The J gene is TRBJ1-1, the V gene TRBV19; TCRdb gives TRBD1 as the D gene, but with no DNA this cannot be confirmed. The CDR3 is 15 amino acids. Germline CDR1 LNHDA, CDR2 SQIVND (reference sequence). This chain's CDR3 is CASNPRVRANTEAFF.

V and J are TRBV29-1 and TRBJ2-3; the D call of TRBD1 rests on TCRdb alone, since no DNA is present to check it. The germline V gene encodes CDR1 SQVTM and CDR2 ANQGSEA. The CDR3 extends over 14 amino acids. The CDR3 sequence is CSVAGTGSTDTQYF.

V is TRBV7-2 and J is TRBJ2-5; no DNA is available, so the TRBD1 call from TCRdb remains unchecked. CDR3 length: 15 residues. CDR1 is SGHTA and CDR2 is FQGNSA in the germline V gene. CDR3 sequence reads: CASSSRQQSEKTQYF.

This chain connects TRBV28 to TRBJ1-1; the TCRdb D gene call, TRBD1, has no DNA to confirm it. The V gene's germline CDR1 is MDHEN and CDR2 SYDVKM. The CDR3 covers 15 residues. The CDR3: CASSLGPRLNTEAFF.

This chain joins TRBV5-1 and TRBJ2-1; the TCRdb call, TRBD1, lacks DNA for checking. There are 15 residues in the CDR3. Germline-derived CDR1 and CDR2 are SGHRS and YFSETQ. The CDR3 loop reads CASSLVPGNVFPGFF.

The chain links TRBV7-3 to TRBJ2-5; no DNA is available, so the TRBD1 call from TCRdb remains unchecked. The CDR3 spans 15 residues. Germline V gene lookup returns CDR1 SGHTA and CDR2 FQGTGA. The CDR3: CASSPQWGVQETQYF. The full variable domain, its missing parts supplied by reference TRBV7-3 and TRBJ2-5, is GAGVSQTPSNKVTEKGKYVELRCDPISGHTALYWYRQSLGQGPEFLIYFQGTGAADDSGLPNDRFFAVRPEGSVSTLKIQRTERGDSAVYLCASSPQWGVQETQYFGPGTRLLVL.

V is TRBV6-5 and J is TRBJ2-1; lacking DNA, the TRBD2 call made by TCRdb goes unchecked. The CDR3 is made up of 15 amino acids. Germline V gene lookup returns CDR1 MNHEY and CDR2 SVGAGI. CDR3 region: CASSYSLAGYNEQFF.

The chain recombines TRBV7-9 with TRBJ2-3; TCRdb reports TRBD1, a call that lacks DNA to check it against. Germline V lookup: CDR1 SEHNR, CDR2 FQNEAQ (reference sequence). The CDR3 runs to 15 residues. This chain's CDR3 is CASSITGTGTDTQYF.

The chain has TRBV15 and TRBJ2-1; TCRdb's D gene call, TRBD1, goes unchecked for lack of DNA. The CDR3 has 19 residues. In germline, CDR1 is LNHNV, CDR2 YYDKDF (reference sequence). Here the CDR3 reads CATSRERGLGTGPYNEQFF. The full variable domain, completed using reference TRBV15 and TRBJ2-1, is DAMVIQNPRYQVTQFGKPVTLSCSQTLNHNVMYWYQQKSSQAPKLLFHYYDKDFNNEADTPDNFQSRRPNTSFCFLDIRSPGLGDTAMYLCATSRERGLGTGPYNEQFFGPGTRLTVL.

V and J are TRBV12-3 or TRBV12-4 and TRBJ2-3; TCRdb gives TRBD2 as the D gene, but with no DNA this cannot be confirmed. The CDR3 has 14 residues. CDR3: CASSLREGGDTQYF.

The CDR3 region is CASSPISGRAGSYNEQFF. The rearrangement joins TRBV28 to TRBJ2-1; the D gene TCRdb calls, TRBD2, cannot be checked with no DNA. The V gene's germline CDR1 is MDHEN and CDR2 SYDVKM. The CDR3 is 18 residues long.

The chain employs TRBV18 and TRBJ2-4; without DNA, the TCRdb call of TRBD1 cannot be checked. In germline, CDR1 is KGHSH, CDR2 LQKENI. The CDR3 is 14 amino acids. CDR3 protein: CASSPLSGANIQYF.

The V gene is TRBV3-1, the J gene TRBJ1-1; lacking DNA, the TRBD1 call made by TCRdb goes unchecked. There are 16 residues in the CDR3. Germline V gene data show CDR1 as LGHDT and CDR2 as YNNKEL (reference sequence). CDR3 sequence reads: CASSQGDRGFRTEAFF.

V usage is TRBV7-2 and J usage is TRBJ2-4; the D gene TCRdb calls, TRBD1, cannot be checked with no DNA. The CDR3 extends over 15 amino acids. The germline gives CDR1 SGHTA, CDR2 FQGNSA. The CDR3 protein is CASSLALAGVNIQYF.

V and J are TRBV7-2 and TRBJ2-5. The CDR3 is made up of 13 amino acids. Germline CDR1 SGHTA, CDR2 FQGNSA. CDR3 residues: CASNRGYRETQYF.

The rearrangement links TRBV6-5 to TRBJ1-2; the TCRdb call, TRBD1, lacks DNA for checking. This CDR3 spans 16 amino acids. Germline CDR1 is MNHEY and CDR2 is SVGAGI. CDR3 loop: CASSYIGQGVIYGYTF.

The rearrangement joins TRBV5-1 to TRBJ2-4; TCRdb designates TRBD1, a call that cannot be tested without DNA. The CDR3 spans 16 residues. Germline CDR1 SGHRS, CDR2 YFSETQ. The CDR3 is CASTDGDRLAKNIQYF.

The J gene is TRBJ1-4, the V gene TRBV10-3. The CDR3 sequence is 13 residues long. From germline, CDR1 is ENHRY and CDR2 SYGVKD. The CDR3 sequence: CAISEWGDEKLFF.

The V and J genes are TRBV5-1 and TRBJ1-3. There are 13 residues in the CDR3. Germline CDR1 and CDR2: SGHRS and YFSETQ. The CDR3 here is CASSLGGANTIYF.

This rearrangement joins TRBV3-1 to TRBJ2-2. Germline V gene data show CDR1 as LGHDT and CDR2 as YNNKEL (reference sequence). There are 14 residues in the CDR3. CDR3 residues: CASSHLEKTGELFF.

The chain has TRBV29-1 and TRBJ1-3. The CDR3 length is 12 residues. Germline loops: CDR1 SQVTM, CDR2 ANQGSEA. This chain's CDR3 is CSVGTSGNTIYF.

The CDR3 sequence is CASSYPGRMTEAFF. The chain uses TRBV7-9 and TRBJ1-1; as DNA is missing, the TRBD1 call by TCRdb cannot be tested. CDR1 SEHNR and CDR2 FQNEAQ come from the germline V gene (reference sequence). The CDR3 loop spans 14 amino acids.

The V gene is TRBV25-1, the J gene TRBJ2-3; no DNA is available, so the TRBD1 call from TCRdb remains unchecked. CDR3 length: 15 residues. CDR1 and CDR2 (germline): MGHDK, SYGVNS. The CDR3 here is CASSPTGIFADTQYF.

The J gene is TRBJ2-2, the V gene TRBV20-1; the D call from TCRdb, TRBD1, cannot be confirmed without DNA. Germline loops: CDR1 DFQATT, CDR2 SNEGSKA (reference sequence). The CDR3 consists of 16 residues. This CDR3 is CSARGPDSGDTGELFF.

J is TRBJ2-2 and V is TRBV5-1. The CDR3 extends over 14 amino acids. Germline lookup yields CDR1 SGHRS and CDR2 YFSETQ. The CDR3 reads CASSFFKNTGELFF. The whole variable domain, remainder taken from reference TRBV5-1 and TRBJ2-2, is KAGVTQTPRYLIKTRGQQVTLSCSPISGHRSVSWYQQTPGQGLQFLFEYFSETQRNKGNFPGRFSGRQFSNSRSEMNVSTLELGDSALYLCASSFFKNTGELFFGEGSRLTVL.

The V gene is TRBV14, the J gene TRBJ2-7. The CDR3 runs 14 residues. Per germline, CDR1 SGHDN and CDR2 FVKESK. CDR3 sequence reads: CASSQVWGSGEQYF. Full variable domain (outside the CDR3, taken from reference TRBV14 and TRBJ2-7): EAGVTQFPSHSVIEKGQTVTLRCDPISGHDNLYWYRRVMGKEIKFLLHFVKESKQDESGMPNNRFLAERTGGTYSTLKVQPAELEDSGVYFCASSQVWGSGEQYFGPGTRLTVT.

The rearrangement links TRBV12-3 or TRBV12-4 to TRBJ1-3. CDR3 size: 14 residues. This CDR3 is CASRDRASGNTIYF.